This T cell receptor (beta chain) was found in a study of blood T cells in healthy people across ages. Across the study: With template switching, about one barcoded beta molecule was captured per two T cells.

Germline V CDR1 and CDR2: ENHRY, SYGVKD. The CDR3 runs to 18 residues. J gave up 1 base and V 0 bases, and 6 bases lay outside the gene matches. This clonotype has a handful of counts. Then a second PCR, running about 6 to 11 cycles, was carried out with a sample-barcoded 5' primer and a J-beta primer mix. The authors tagged each cDNA molecule using a template-switch adaptor with 12 random nucleotides. Via MiXCR, TCRdb re-called the 5' RACE reads, giving one row per CDR3 protein. This table has 920,000 or so distinct CDR3 sequences, under 55% appearing once. The V and J genes are TRBV10-3 and TRBJ2-3; 11 nucleotides match TRBD2. The sequenced sample was blood. This receptor was taken from an older woman in good health. DNA of the CDR3: TGTGCCATCAGTGAGTCCCTTGGGACTAGCGGACGCACAGATACGCAGTATTTT. It specifies CAISESLGTSGRTDTQYF.